This T cell receptor beta chain was identified during a study of blood T cell repertoires in COVID-19. Study details: PBMCs, B-cell-depleted T cells, or T cells provided the cDNA or gDNA that made up the material.

This CDR3 has 13 residues. Per germline, CDR1 SGHTA and CDR2 FQGNSA. The trim removed 4 bases at V and 4 bases at J, leaving 2 bases unmatched. Clones were read by immunoSEQ multiplex PCR, and TCRdb kept only the in-frame ones, dropping some. The table lists under 130,000 clones, approximately 85% of them singletons. The sample holds many counts of this clone. The sample consisted of peripheral blood. The receptor comes from a human donor in a cohort sampled during active COVID-19. The V and J genes are TRBV7-2 and TRBJ2-3; TRBD1 aligns across 7 bases. The CDR3 nucleotides are TGTGCCAGCAGCTCTCAGGGGGCAGATACGCAGTATTTT. Translating it yields CASSSQGADTQYF.